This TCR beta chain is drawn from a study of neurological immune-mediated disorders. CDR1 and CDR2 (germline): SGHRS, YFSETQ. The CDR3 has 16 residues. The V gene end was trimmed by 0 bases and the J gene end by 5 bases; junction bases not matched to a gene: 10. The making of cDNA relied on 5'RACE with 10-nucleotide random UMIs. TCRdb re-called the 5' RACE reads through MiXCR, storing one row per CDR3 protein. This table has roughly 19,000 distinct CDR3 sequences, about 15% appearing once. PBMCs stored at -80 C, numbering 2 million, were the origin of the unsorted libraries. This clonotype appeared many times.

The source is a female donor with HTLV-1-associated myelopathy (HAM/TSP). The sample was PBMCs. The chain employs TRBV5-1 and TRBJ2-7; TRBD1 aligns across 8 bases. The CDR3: CASSLDTGGRYDEQYF. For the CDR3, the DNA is TGCGCCAGCAGCTTGGATACAGGGGGACGGTACGACGAGCAGTACTTC.